This TCR beta chain was observed in a study of blood T cells in healthy people across ages. Losses at the gene ends were 3 bases for V and 0 bases for J; bases not matched to a gene: 8. Germline assignment: CDR1 DFQATT and CDR2 SNEGSKA (reference sequence). The CDR3 is made up of 17 amino acids. A second PCR, run for about 7 to 11 cycles, used a sample-barcoded 5' primer plus a J-beta primer mix. TCRdb passed the 5' RACE reads through MiXCR, listing each CDR3 protein once. In the table there are about 1,400,000 distinct CDR3 sequences, about 40% of which are singletons. The clonotype comes from a woman aged 18-29 years in good health. Specimen: blood. This chain links TRBV20-1 with TRBJ2-1; 10 nucleotides line up with TRBD2. The DNA of the CDR3 is TGCAGTGCTAGTAGTCTAGCGGGAGTCAGCTCCTACAATGAGCAGTTCTTC. Translation gives CSASSLAGVSSYNEQFF.